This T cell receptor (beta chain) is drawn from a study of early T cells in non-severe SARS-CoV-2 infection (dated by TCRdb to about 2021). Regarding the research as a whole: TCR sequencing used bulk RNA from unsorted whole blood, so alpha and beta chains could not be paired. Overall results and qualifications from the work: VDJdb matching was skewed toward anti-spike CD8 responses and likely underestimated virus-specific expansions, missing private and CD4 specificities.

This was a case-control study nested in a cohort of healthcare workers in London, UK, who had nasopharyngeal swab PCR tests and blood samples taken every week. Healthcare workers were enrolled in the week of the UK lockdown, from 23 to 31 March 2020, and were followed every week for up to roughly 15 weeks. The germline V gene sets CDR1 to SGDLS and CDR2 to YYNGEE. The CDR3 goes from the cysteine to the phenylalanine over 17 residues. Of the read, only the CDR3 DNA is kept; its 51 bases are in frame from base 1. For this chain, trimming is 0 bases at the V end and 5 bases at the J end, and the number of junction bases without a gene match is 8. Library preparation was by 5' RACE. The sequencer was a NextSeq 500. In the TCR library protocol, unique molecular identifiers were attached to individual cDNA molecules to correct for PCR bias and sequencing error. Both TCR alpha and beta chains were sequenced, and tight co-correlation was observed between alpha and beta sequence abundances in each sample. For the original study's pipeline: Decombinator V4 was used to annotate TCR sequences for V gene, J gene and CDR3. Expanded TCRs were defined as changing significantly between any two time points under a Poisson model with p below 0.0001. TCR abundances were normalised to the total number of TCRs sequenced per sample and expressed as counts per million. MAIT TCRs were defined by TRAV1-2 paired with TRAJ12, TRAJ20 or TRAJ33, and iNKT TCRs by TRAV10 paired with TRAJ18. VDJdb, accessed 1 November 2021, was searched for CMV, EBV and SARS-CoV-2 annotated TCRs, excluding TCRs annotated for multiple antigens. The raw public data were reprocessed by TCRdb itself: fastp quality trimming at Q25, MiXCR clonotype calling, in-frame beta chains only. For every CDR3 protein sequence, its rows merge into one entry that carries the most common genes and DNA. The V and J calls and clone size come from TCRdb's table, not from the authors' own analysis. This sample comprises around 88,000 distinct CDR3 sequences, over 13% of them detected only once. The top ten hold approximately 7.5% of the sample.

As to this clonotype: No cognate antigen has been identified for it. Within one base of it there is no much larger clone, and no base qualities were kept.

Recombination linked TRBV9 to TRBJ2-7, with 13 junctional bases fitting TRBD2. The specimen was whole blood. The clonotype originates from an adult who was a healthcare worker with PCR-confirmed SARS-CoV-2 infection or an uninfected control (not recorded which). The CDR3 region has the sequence CASSVELAGGIGDEQYF. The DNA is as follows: TGTGCCAGCAGCGTAGAACTAGCGGGAGGGATTGGTGACGAGCAGTACTTC.